The 15 T cell receptor beta chains listed next were all sequenced from one sample in a study of T cell responses to AZD1222 COVID-19 vaccine (dated by TCRdb to the early 2020s). Reading the label with the study, this specimen's time point is: about 28 days (+/-7) after the second vaccine dose. The library was prepared using the immunoSEQ multiplex PCR assay. TCRdb carries this immuneACCESS record with in-frame sequences only. Its versions omit some clonotypes, under half of them owing to an unresolved V gene in the studies checked, with the rest unexplained. The sample has 150,000 to 190,000 clones on record, more than 90% of them singletons. The top ten constitute roughly 1.6% of the sample. Sequences were derived from peripheral blood, sampled 28 days after the second AZD1222 dose. The receptors come from an adult who received the AZD1222 COVID-19 vaccine.

V and J are TRBV5-1 and TRBJ2-5; D is undetermined. This CDR3 is 13 amino acids long. V was clipped by 1 base and J by 2 bases, with 6 bases between them. In germline, CDR1 is SGHRS, CDR2 YFSETQ. The CDR3 sequence: CASSLTRQETQYF. CDR3 nucleotide sequence: TGCGCCAGCAGCTTGACACGGCAAGAGACCCAGTACTTC.

The rearrangement joins TRBV9 to TRBJ2-5, with TRBD2 identical over 14 bases. The CDR3 contains 15 residues. Trimming took 4 bases from V and 7 from J; bases not matched to a gene: 6. CDR1 is SGDLS and CDR2 is YYNGEE in the germline V gene. CDR3 sequence: CASSLGTSGGGTQYF. Here the CDR3 DNA reads TGTGCCAGCAGCCTCGGGACTAGCGGGGGCGGGACCCAGTACTTC.

CDR3 residues: CASRRGGPGEKLFF. The CDR3 DNA follows: TGTGCCAGCAGGAGAGGGGGCCCGGGTGAAAAACTGTTTTTT. The chain is built from TRBV7-8 and TRBJ1-4; TRBD1 matches at 7 bases. With V trimmed by 6 bases and J by 7 bases, 8 bases remained unmatched. Germline lookup yields CDR1 SGHVS and CDR2 FQNEAQ. The CDR3 contains 14 residues.

The J gene is TRBJ1-1, the V gene TRBV6-5, with D hard to call. Trimming removed 6 bases from V and 8 bases from J, with 19 bases in between. The CDR3 sequence is 14 residues long. The germline V gene encodes CDR1 MNHEY and CDR2 SVGAGI. The CDR3 nucleotides read TGTGCCAGCAGCATATACGGTGGAACACTGGAAGCTTTCTTT. Protein: CASSIYGGTLEAFF.

V usage is TRBV20-1 and J usage is TRBJ1-2, with 9 bases that match TRBD1. This CDR3 contains 12 residues. Per the germline V gene, CDR1 is DFQATT and CDR2 is SNEGSKA (reference sequence). J gave up 6 bases and V 3 bases, and 2 bases lay outside the gene matches. In DNA, the CDR3 is TGCAGTGCTAGTGGACAGGGGAATGGCTACACCTTC. It translates to CSASGQGNGYTF.

The chain couples TRBV4-1 to TRBJ1-1, with D hard to call. The CDR3 totals 13 residues. CDR1 MGHRA and CDR2 YSYEKL come from the germline V gene. The V end lost 8 bases, the J end lost 0 bases, and 10 bases lay between the germline ends. The CDR3 bases are TGCGCCAGCTCTGTTAGGATGAACACTGAAGCTTTCTTT. As protein: CASSVRMNTEAFF.

CDR3 sequence: CASSPPGARGGYTF. The CDR3 coding sequence is TGTGCCAGCAGCCCACCGGGGGCCAGGGGTGGCTACACCTTC. The V call is TRBV27, the J call TRBJ1-2, with a tentative D call TRBD1 (6 bases). CDR3 size: 14 residues. CDR1 and CDR2 (germline): MNHEY, SMNVEV (reference sequence). V shed 6 bases and J shed 7 bases, with 18 bases lying between them.

The V and J genes are TRBV5-4 and TRBJ2-5; 9 positions match TRBD2. In germline, CDR1 is SGHNT, CDR2 YYREEE (reference sequence). J was trimmed by 5 bases and V by 4 bases; bases with no gene match: 6. CDR3 length: 14 amino acids. This CDR3 reads CASSPRGGPETQYF. CDR3 DNA sequence: TGTGCCAGCAGCCCGCGGGGGGGCCCGGAGACCCAGTACTTC. Supplemented by reference TRBV5-4 and TRBJ2-5, the full variable domain reads ETGVTQSPTHLIKTRGQQVTLRCSSQSGHNTVSWYQQALGQGPQFIFQYYREEENGRGNFPPRFSGLQFPNYSSELNVNALELDDSALYLCASSPRGGPETQYFGPGTRLLVL.

V is TRBV7-2 and J is TRBJ2-3; D gene uncertain. V was shortened by 1 base and J by 0 bases, with 5 bases between the two germline ends. CDR1 and CDR2 (germline): SGHTA, FQGNSA. This CDR3 has 14 residues. CDR3 in amino acids: CASSLGLSTDTQYF. DNA of the CDR3: TGTGCCAGCAGCTTAGGGTTGAGCACAGATACGCAGTATTTT. Based on the CDR3 plus reference TRBV7-2 and TRBJ2-3, the full variable domain is GAGVSQSPSNKVTEKGKDVELRCDPISGHTALYWYRQSLGQGLEFLIYFQGNSAPDKSGLPSDRFSAERTGGSVSTLTIQRTQQEDSAVYLCASSLGLSTDTQYFGPGTRLTVL.

The rearrangement uses TRBV6-4 and TRBJ1-5; 8 bases match TRBD1. Germline values: CDR1 MRHNA, CDR2 SNTAGT. V shed 5 bases, J shed 0 bases, and the junction held 3 bases outside the gene matches. The CDR3 covers 15 residues. CDR3 in amino acids: CASSLTGDSNQPQHF. In DNA, the CDR3 is TGTGCCAGCAGTCTGACAGGGGATAGCAATCAGCCCCAGCATTTT.

In this sample, this clone turned up once. The chain employs TRBV29-1 and TRBJ2-7, with 10 bases identical to TRBD1. Losses at the gene ends were 3 bases for V and 0 bases for J; bases not matched to a gene: 8. This CDR3 contains 16 residues. The germline V gene encodes CDR1 SQVTM and CDR2 ANQGSEA. As DNA, the CDR3 is TGCAGCGTTGAGGGACAGGGGTCCACAAGCTCCTACGAGCAGTACTTC. Translated, it gives CSVEGQGSTSSYEQYF.

The genes are TRBV10-3 and TRBJ1-5; 7 positions agree with TRBD1. Germline CDR1 ENHRY, CDR2 SYGVKD. J lost 1 base, V lost 5 bases, and 2 bases had no gene match. This CDR3 contains 14 residues. The CDR3 loop is CAISKQGSNQPQHF. The DNA for the CDR3 is TGTGCCATCAGTAAACAGGGGAGCAATCAGCCCCAGCATTTT.

CDR3 sequence reads: CASSSQGDNEQFF. In nucleotides, the CDR3 is TGTGCCAGCAGTAGCCAGGGGGACAATGAGCAGTTCTTC. The chain uses TRBV6-6 and TRBJ2-1, with 7 bases lining up with TRBD1. In germline, CDR1 is MNHNY, CDR2 SVGAGI (reference sequence). The V gene end was trimmed by 5 bases and the J gene end by 5 bases; junction bases not matched to a gene: 3. This CDR3 contains 13 residues.

The chain couples TRBV27 to TRBJ2-2; 9 bases are a match to TRBD1. The junction had 7 bases not matched to a gene; V was cut back by 6 bases and J by 2 bases. Germline values: CDR1 MNHEY, CDR2 SMNVEV (reference sequence). This CDR3 is 16 amino acids long. CDR3 nucleotides: TGTGCCAGCAGGAGAGACAGGGGGTCTAACACCGGGGAGCTGTTTTTT. Translated, it gives CASRRDRGSNTGELFF.

The rearrangement uses TRBV20-1 and TRBJ1-1; D uncertain. The V end was cut by 3 bases, the J end by 5 bases, with 13 bases between. Germline V gene lookup returns CDR1 DFQATT and CDR2 SNEGSKA (reference sequence). This CDR3 spans 13 amino acids. The CDR3 DNA reads TGCAGTGCTAGTGGACCAGACAAAACTGAAGCTTTCTTT. As protein: CSASGPDKTEAFF.